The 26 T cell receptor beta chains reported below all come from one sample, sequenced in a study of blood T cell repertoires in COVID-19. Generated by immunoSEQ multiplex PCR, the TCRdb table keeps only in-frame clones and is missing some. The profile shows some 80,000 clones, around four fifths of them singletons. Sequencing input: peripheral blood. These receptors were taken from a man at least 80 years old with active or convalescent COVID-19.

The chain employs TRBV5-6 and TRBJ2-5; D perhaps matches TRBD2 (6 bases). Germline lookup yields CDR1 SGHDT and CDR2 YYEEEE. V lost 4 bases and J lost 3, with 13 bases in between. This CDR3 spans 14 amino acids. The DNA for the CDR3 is TGTGCCAGCAGCGCGCGGGGAGTTAAAGAGACCCAGTACTTC. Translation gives CASSARGVKETQYF.

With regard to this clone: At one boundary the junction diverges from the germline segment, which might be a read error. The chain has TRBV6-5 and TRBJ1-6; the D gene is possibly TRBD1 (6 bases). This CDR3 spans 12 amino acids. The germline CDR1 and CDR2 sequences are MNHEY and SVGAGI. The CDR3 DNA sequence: TGTGCCAGCAGTGACTCGGGACAATCCCTCCACTTT. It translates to CASSDSGQSLHF.

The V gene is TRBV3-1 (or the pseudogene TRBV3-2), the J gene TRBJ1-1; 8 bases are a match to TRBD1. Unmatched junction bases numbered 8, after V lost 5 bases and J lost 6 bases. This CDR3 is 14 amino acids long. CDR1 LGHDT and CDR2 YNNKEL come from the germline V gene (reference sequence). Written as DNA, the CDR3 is TGTGCCAGCAGCGGACGGGACAGGAGGGCTGAAGCTTTCTTT. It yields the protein CASSGRDRRAEAFF.

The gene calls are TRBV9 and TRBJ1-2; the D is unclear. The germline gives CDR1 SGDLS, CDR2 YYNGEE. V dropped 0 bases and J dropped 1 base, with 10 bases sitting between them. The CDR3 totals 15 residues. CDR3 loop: CASSVAGRDNYGYTF. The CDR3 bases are TGTGCCAGCAGCGTAGCGGGTCGGGATAACTATGGCTACACCTTC.

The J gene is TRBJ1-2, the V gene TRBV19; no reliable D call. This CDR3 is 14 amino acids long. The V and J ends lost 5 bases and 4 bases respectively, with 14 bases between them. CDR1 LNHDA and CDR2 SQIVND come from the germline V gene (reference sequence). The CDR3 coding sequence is TGTGCCAGTAGTCCGGCATCGTCGGGCTATGGCTACACCTTC. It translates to CASSPASSGYGYTF.

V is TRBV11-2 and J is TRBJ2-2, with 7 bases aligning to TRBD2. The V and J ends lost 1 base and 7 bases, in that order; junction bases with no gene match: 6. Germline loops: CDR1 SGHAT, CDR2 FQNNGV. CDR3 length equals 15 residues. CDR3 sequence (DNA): TGTGCCAGCAGCTTAGGTCTAGGGAGGGTCGGGGAGCTGTTTTTT. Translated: CASSLGLGRVGELFF.

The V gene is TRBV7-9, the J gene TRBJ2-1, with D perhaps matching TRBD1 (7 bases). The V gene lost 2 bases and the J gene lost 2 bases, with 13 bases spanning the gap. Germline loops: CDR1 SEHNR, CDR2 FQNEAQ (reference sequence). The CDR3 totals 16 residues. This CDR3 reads CASSLRQGGTYNEQFF. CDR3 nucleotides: TGTGCCAGCAGCTTACGGCAGGGGGGAACCTACAATGAGCAGTTCTTC.

CDR3 sequence (DNA): TGTGCGACTTCTAGACAGCTCACCGGGGAGCTGTTTTTT. Its protein is CATSRQLTGELFF. The V gene is TRBV28, the J gene TRBJ2-2, with D perhaps TRBD1 (5 bases). The CDR3 totals 13 residues. CDR1 is MDHEN and CDR2 is SYDVKM in the germline V gene.

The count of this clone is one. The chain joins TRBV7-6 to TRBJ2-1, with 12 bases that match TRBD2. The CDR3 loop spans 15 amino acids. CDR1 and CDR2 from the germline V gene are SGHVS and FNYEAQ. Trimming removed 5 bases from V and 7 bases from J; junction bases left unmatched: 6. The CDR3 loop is CASSARTSGINEQFF. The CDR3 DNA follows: TGTGCCAGCAGCGCCCGGACTAGCGGGATAAATGAGCAGTTCTTC.

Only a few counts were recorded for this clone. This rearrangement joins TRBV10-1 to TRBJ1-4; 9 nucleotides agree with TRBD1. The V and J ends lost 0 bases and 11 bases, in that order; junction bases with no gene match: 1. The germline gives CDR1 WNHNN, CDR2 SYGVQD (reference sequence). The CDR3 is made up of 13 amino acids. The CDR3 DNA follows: TGCGCCAGCAGTGAGTCGGGGACAGGGAAACTGTTTTTT. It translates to CASSESGTGKLFF.

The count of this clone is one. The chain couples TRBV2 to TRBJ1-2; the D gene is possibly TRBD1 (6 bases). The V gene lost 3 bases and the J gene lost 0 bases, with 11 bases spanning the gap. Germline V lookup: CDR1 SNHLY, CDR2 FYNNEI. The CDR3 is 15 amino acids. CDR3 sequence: CASSDSGHANYGYTF. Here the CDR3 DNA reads TGTGCCAGCAGTGACTCGGGACACGCTAACTATGGCTACACCTTC.

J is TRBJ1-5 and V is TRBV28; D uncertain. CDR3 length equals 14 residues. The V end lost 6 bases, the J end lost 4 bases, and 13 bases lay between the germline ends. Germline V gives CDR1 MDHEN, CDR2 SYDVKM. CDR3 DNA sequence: TGTGCCAGCAGACCCGGCGGGGAGAATCAGCCCCAGCATTTT. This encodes CASRPGGENQPQHF.

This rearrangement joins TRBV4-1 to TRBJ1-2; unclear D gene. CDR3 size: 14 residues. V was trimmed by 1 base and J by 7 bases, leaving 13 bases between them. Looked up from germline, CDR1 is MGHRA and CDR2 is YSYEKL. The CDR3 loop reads CASSQARGVGGYTF. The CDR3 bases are TGCGCCAGCAGCCAAGCCCGGGGTGTAGGTGGCTACACCTTC.

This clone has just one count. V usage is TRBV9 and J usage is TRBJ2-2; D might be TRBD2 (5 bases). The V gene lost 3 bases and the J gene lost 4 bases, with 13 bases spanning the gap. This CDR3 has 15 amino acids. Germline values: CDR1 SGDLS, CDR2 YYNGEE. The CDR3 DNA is TGTGCCAGCAGCGCCTTAGGAGGCAGCACCGGGGAGCTGTTTTTT. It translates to CASSALGGSTGELFF.

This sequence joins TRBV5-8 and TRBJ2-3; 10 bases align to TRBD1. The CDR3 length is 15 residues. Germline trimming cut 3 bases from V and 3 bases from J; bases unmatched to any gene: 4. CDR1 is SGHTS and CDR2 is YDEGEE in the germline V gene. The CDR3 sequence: CASSSGQGITDTQYF. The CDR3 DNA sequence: TGTGCCAGCAGCTCGGGACAGGGGATAACAGATACGCAGTATTTT.

CDR3 amino acids: CASSLGTTGTHSGNTIYF. The CDR3 DNA sequence: TGTGCCAGCAGCTTAGGAACGACAGGAACCCACTCTGGAAACACCATATATTTT. The rearrangement uses TRBV13 and TRBJ1-3, with D possibly being TRBD1 (6 bases). This CDR3 comprises 18 residues. V was trimmed by 0 bases and J by 0 bases, leaving 15 bases between them. Germline V gene lookup returns CDR1 PRHDT and CDR2 FYEKMQ (reference sequence).

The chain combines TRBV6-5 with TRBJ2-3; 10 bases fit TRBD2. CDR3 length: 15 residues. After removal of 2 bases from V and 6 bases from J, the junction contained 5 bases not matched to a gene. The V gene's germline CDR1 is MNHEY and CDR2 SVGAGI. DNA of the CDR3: TGTGCCAGCAGTTACGAGCGGGGGGGCCCCGATACGCAGTATTTT. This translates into CASSYERGGPDTQYF.

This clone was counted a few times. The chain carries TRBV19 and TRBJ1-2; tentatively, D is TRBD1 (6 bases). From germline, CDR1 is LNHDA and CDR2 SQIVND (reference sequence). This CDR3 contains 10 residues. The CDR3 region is CATGSAGYTF. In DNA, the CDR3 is TGTGCAACAGGGTCTGCTGGCTACACCTTC.

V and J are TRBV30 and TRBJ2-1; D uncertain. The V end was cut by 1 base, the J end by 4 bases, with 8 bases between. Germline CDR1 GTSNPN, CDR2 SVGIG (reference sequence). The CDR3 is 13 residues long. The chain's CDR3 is CAWSAGYYNEQFF. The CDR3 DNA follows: TGTGCCTGGAGTGCGGGTTATTACAATGAGCAGTTCTTC.

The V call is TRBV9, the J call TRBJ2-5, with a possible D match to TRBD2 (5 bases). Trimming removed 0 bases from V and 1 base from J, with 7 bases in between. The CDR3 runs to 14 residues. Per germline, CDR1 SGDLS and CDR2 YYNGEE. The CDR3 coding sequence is TGTGCCAGCAGCGTAGGAGGAGGCCAAGAGACCCAGTACTTC. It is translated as CASSVGGGQETQYF. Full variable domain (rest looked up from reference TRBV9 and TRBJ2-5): DSGVTQTPKHLITATGQRVTLRCSPRSGDLSVYWYQQSLDQGLQFLIQYYNGEERAKGNILERFSAQQFPDLHSELNLSSLELGDSALYFCASSVGGGQETQYFGPGTRLLVL.

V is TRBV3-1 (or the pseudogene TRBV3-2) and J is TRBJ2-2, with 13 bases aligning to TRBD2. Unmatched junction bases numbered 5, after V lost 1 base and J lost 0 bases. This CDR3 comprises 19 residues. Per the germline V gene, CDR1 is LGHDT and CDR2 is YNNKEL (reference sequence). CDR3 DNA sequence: TGTGCCAGCAGCCAAGTAATGGGGACTAGCGGGACGAACACCGGGGAGCTGTTTTTT. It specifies CASSQVMGTSGTNTGELFF.

The CDR3 coding sequence is TGTGCCAGTAGTATATCGGCTGTGGCGGCTGTC. This sequence encodes CASSISAVAAV. The chain combines TRBV19 with TRBJ2-7; no reliable D call. Germline V gene lookup returns CDR1 LNHDA and CDR2 SQIVND (reference sequence). This CDR3 has 11 amino acids.

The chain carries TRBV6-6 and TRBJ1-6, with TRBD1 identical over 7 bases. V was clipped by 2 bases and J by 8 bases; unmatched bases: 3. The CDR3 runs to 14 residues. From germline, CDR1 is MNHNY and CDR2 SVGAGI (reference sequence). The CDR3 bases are TGTGCCAGCAGTTACGACGGACAGGATTCACCCCTCCACTTT. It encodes CASSYDGQDSPLHF.

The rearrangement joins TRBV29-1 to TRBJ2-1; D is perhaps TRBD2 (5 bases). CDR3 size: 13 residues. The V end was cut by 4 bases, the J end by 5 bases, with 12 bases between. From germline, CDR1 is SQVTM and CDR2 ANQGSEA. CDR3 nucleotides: TGCAGCGTTGGAGGAGAGGGCAACAATGAGCAGTTCTTC. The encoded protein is CSVGGEGNNEQFF.

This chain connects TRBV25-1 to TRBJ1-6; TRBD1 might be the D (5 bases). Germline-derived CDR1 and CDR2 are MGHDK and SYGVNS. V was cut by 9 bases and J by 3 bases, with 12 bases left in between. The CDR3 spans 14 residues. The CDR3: CASHSGGYNSPLHF. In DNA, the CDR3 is TGTGCCAGTCACTCCGGGGGCTATAATTCACCCCTCCACTTT.

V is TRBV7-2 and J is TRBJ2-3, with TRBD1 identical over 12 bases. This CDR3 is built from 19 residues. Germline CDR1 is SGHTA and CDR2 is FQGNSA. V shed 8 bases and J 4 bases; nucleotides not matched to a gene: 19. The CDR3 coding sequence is TGTGCCAGCCGCCCCGGGACAGGGGGCAGCGGGGACCATTCAGATACGCAGTATTTT. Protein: CASRPGTGGSGDHSDTQYF.